The 18 T cell receptor beta chains presented below share a single source sample, sequenced in a study of cytomegalovirus exposure and HLA in healthy donors. PCR employed 60 Vbeta and 13 Jbeta primers. Profiling relied on immunoSEQ multiplex PCR, and the TCRdb table lists in-frame clones only, not all of them. Among fewer than 90,000 clones listed, more than 70% were seen once. The sample comprised PBMCs. Receptor source: a man aged 25 to 40 in good health and CMV-seronegative.

This clone has more than one count but fewer than ten. The chain has TRBV5-4 and TRBJ1-1; D possibly corresponds to TRBD1 (6 bases). V was trimmed by 4 bases and J by 3 bases, leaving 13 bases between them. The germline V gene has CDR1 SGHNT and CDR2 YYREEE (reference sequence). The CDR3 is 14 residues long. For the CDR3, the DNA is TGTGCCAGCAGCCCAACAGGGATAGACACTGAAGCTTTCTTT. This gives the protein CASSPTGIDTEAFF.

This clone was recorded a few times. The V gene is TRBV14, the J gene TRBJ1-6, with D tentatively TRBD1 (5 bases). In germline, CDR1 is SGHDN, CDR2 FVKESK. The V gene lost 5 bases and the J gene lost 0 bases, with 14 bases spanning the gap. The length of the CDR3 is 17 residues. CDR3 in DNA: TGTGCCAGCAGCGAAAGGGGCCGGAGCTCCTATAATTCACCCCTCCACTTT. It codes for CASSERGRSSYNSPLHF.

The chain couples TRBV6-1 to TRBJ1-6, with D possibly TRBD1 on 5 matching bases. V gave up 2 bases and J gave up 6 bases, with 11 bases separating them. Germline V gene data show CDR1 as MNHNS and CDR2 as SASEGT. The CDR3 is made up of 15 amino acids. The CDR3 DNA is TGTGCCAGCAGTGAATTCGGGGGGGGTAATTCACCCCTCCACTTT. The encoded protein is CASSEFGGGNSPLHF.

CDR3 region: CSVVGVNTEAFF. The CDR3 region has the DNA TGCAGCGTTGTAGGGGTGAACACTGAAGCTTTCTTT. This chain connects TRBV29-1 to TRBJ1-1, with a possible D match to TRBD1 (5 bases). V shed 4 bases and J shed 0 bases, with 6 bases lying between them. This CDR3 is 12 amino acids long. CDR1 SQVTM and CDR2 ANQGSEA come from the germline V gene.

V and J are TRBV10-3 and TRBJ2-1; TRBD2 matches 13 bases. The CDR3 covers 13 residues. Germline-derived CDR1 and CDR2 are ENHRY and SYGVKD. Unmatched junction bases numbered 7, after V lost 11 bases and J lost 9 bases. The CDR3 loop reads CAVGLAGDGEQFF. In DNA, the CDR3 is TGTGCCGTCGGACTAGCGGGAGACGGTGAGCAGTTCTTC.

Only one count was recorded for this clone. The CDR3 DNA reads as TGTGCCAGCAGCGCAGGACAGGCTCGCGGTGGCGGGGAGCTGTTTTTT. Residues: CASSAGQARGGGELFF. The V gene is TRBV11-3, the J gene TRBJ2-2; 7 positions agree with TRBD1. Germline CDR1 and CDR2: SGHNT and YENEEA. With V trimmed by 5 bases and J by 7 bases, 13 bases remained unmatched. CDR3 size: 16 residues.

This chain uses TRBV6-1 with TRBJ1-1, with 7 bases fitting TRBD1. The CDR3 extends over 15 amino acids. With 5 bases clipped from V and 4 bases from J, the junction kept 10 bases outside the gene matches. CDR1 and CDR2 from the germline V gene are MNHNS and SASEGT. The CDR3 nucleotides read TGTGCCAGCAGTCATAGGACAGGAAGGTCCACTGAAGCTTTCTTT. Translated, it gives CASSHRTGRSTEAFF.

This clone came up a few times. The V and J genes are TRBV11-2 and TRBJ1-1; a possible D gene is TRBD1 (6 bases). Germline CDR1 SGHAT, CDR2 FQNNGV. V lost 3 bases to trimming and J lost 0 bases, with 11 bases between them. CDR3 length: 15 residues. The DNA for the CDR3 is TGTGCCAGCAGCTTGGACAGCGTCATGAACACTGAAGCTTTCTTT. Protein: CASSLDSVMNTEAFF.

This chain links TRBV28 with TRBJ2-7, with D unresolved. The CDR3 contains 15 residues. V was trimmed by 5 bases and J by 1 base, leaving 15 bases between them. Germline V lookup: CDR1 MDHEN, CDR2 SYDVKM. The CDR3 nucleotides are TGTGCCAGCAGTAACTCCGGTGCTCTTTCCTACGAGCAGTACTTC. Translating gives CASSNSGALSYEQYF.

The chain recombines TRBV19 with TRBJ2-3; a weak D match, TRBD2 (7 bases). The CDR3 is made up of 14 amino acids. Germline V gives CDR1 LNHDA, CDR2 SQIVND (reference sequence). Between the trimmed V and J ends, which lost 7 bases and 8 bases, there was a span of 19 bases. The CDR3 DNA sequence: TGTGCCAGTACCAAAGGAGGGGGAGGGGGTACGCAGTATTTT. It specifies CASTKGGGGGTQYF.

In this sample, this clone turned up once. V usage is TRBV28 and J usage is TRBJ2-5, with D possibly matching TRBD2 (6 bases). The germline V and J ends were trimmed by 6 bases and 1 base, with 9 bases remaining between them. Germline V lookup: CDR1 MDHEN, CDR2 SYDVKM. This CDR3 has 13 amino acids. The CDR3 DNA follows: TGTGCCAGCAGCGGGAGTCCCCAAGAGACCCAGTACTTC. Amino acid sequence: CASSGSPQETQYF.

The gene calls are TRBV4-2 and TRBJ1-5, with no clear D. Between the trimmed V and J ends, which lost 1 base and 4 bases, there was a span of 14 bases. Germline assignment: CDR1 LGHNA and CDR2 YNFKEQ. The CDR3 sequence is 16 residues long. The CDR3 DNA reads as TGTGCCAGCAGCCAAGTAGAGGGTCGCTTGAATCAGCCCCAGCATTTT. Amino acid sequence: CASSQVEGRLNQPQHF.

The rearrangement joins TRBV5-1 to TRBJ2-7, with TRBD1 matching over 8 bases. Trimming took 5 bases from V and 5 from J; bases not matched to a gene: 18. The CDR3 covers 17 residues. CDR1 is SGHRS and CDR2 is YFSETQ in the germline V gene. DNA for the CDR3: TGCGCCAGCAGAAACACGCCATGGGGACAGGCCAGTCACGAGCAGTACTTC. Residues: CASRNTPWGQASHEQYF.

The chain uses TRBV5-1 and TRBJ2-3; the match to TRBD2 covers 10 bases. J lost 3 bases, V lost 5 bases, and 3 bases had no gene match. The CDR3 is 14 residues long. Germline assignment: CDR1 SGHRS and CDR2 YFSETQ. CDR3 DNA: TGCGCCAGCAGAGGACTAGCGGCAACAGATACGCAGTATTTT. This sequence encodes CASRGLAATDTQYF.

This chain joins TRBV25-1 and TRBJ2-1, with D unclear. Germline V gene lookup returns CDR1 MGHDK and CDR2 SYGVNS. This CDR3 has 14 amino acids. V gave up 5 bases and J gave up 10 bases, with 18 bases separating them. CDR3: CASSPNDGSREQFF. In nucleotides, the CDR3 is TGTGCCAGCAGTCCTAACGACGGTTCTAGGGAGCAGTTCTTC. The whole variable domain, remainder taken from reference TRBV25-1 and TRBJ2-1, is EADIYQTPRYLVIGTGKKITLECSQTMGHDKMYWYQQDPGMELHLIHYSYGVNSTEKGDLSSESTVSRIRTEHFPLTLESARPSHTSQYLCASSPNDGSREQFFGPGTRLTVL.

The chain employs TRBV30 and TRBJ1-5; possible D gene TRBD1, 5 bases. Germline V gene data show CDR1 as GTSNPN and CDR2 as SVGIG (reference sequence). Trimming shortened V by 1 base and J by 6 bases, and 16 bases separated the two germline ends. This CDR3 is built from 15 residues. This CDR3 reads CAWSAGRVRSQPQHF. The CDR3 bases are TGTGCCTGGAGTGCGGGCAGGGTCCGGAGTCAGCCCCAGCATTTT.

This clone turned up a few times. The chain couples TRBV11-3 to TRBJ2-1, with a weak D call TRBD2 (5 bases). This CDR3 region has 16 residues. Trimming removed 5 bases from V and 3 bases from J, with 17 bases in between. Germline CDR1 reads SGHNT; CDR2 reads YENEEA. The CDR3 reads CASSPGRGGFYNEQFF. In nucleotides, the CDR3 is TGTGCCAGCAGCCCTGGACGGGGTGGGTTCTACAATGAGCAGTTCTTC. Looking up the rest from reference TRBV11-3 and TRBJ2-1 gives the full variable domain: EAGVVQSPRYKIIEKKQPVAFWCNPISGHNTLYWYLQNLGQGPELLIRYENEEAVDDSQLPKDRFSAERLKGVDSTLKIQPAELGDSAVYLCASSPGRGGFYNEQFFGPGTRLTVL.

This clone has only a few counts. V is TRBV6-6 and J is TRBJ1-2; D perhaps matches TRBD1 (6 bases). Germline V gives CDR1 MNHNY, CDR2 SVGAGI (reference sequence). The V end was cut by 7 bases, the J end by 6 bases, with 18 bases between. The CDR3 length is 14 residues. The CDR3 reads CASTSGGPGDGYTF. In DNA, the CDR3 is TGTGCCAGCACATCGGGGGGGCCGGGGGATGGCTACACCTTC.